This TCR beta chain was identified in a study of T cell responses to AZD1222 COVID-19 vaccine (dated by TCRdb to the early 2020s). At the level of the whole study: A total of 230 to 250 trial participants underwent TCR sequencing, of whom nearly 210 received two doses of AZD1222 and some 26 received two doses of the MenACWY control vaccine. Enrollment into the trials was organized by age into subgroups of 18-55, 56-69 and 70-plus years, and those subgroups contained roughly 140, 27 and 60 TCR-sequenced participants, respectively. What the authors observed across the whole study: Epitopes outside the regions mutated in the B.1.351 and B.1.1.7 variants were reportedly recognized by nearly half of the unique spike-specific TCRs. The 56-69-year group was small, and its depth increase did not reach significance, likely because of low power. After two AZD1222 doses, spike-specific TCR breadth and depth were significantly higher than at day 0 and than in MenACWY recipients. Vaccine-associated CD4 TCRs spanned the whole spike protein, with dominant responses in regions 160-218 and 743-854. Most participants were white British and females outnumbered males, and the authors suggested that clonal diversity may have been underestimated. Because no samples from the day 14 peak response were available, repertoires could be characterized only after the peak T cell response. Only a handful of AZD1222 recipients were SARS-CoV-2 seropositive at baseline, limiting conclusions about previously exposed vaccinees.

The CDR3 runs 12 amino acids, cysteine and phenylalanine included. Only the CDR3 portion is preserved as DNA: 36 bases, with reading frame beginning at the first base. Trimming costs V 7 bases and J 4 bases, and their ends lie 10 bases apart. From a lookup of the germline V gene, CDR1 and CDR2 are MNHEY and SVGAGI. The CDR3 regions of human TCRbeta chains were subjected to immunosequencing. Per the source publication's procedure: Repertoire TCRs were matched against a reference library of SARS-CoV-2-specific TCRs generated with the MIRA antigen-specificity platform. Breadth meant the fraction of unique TCRs that were SARS-CoV-2-associated, whereas depth meant the fraction of total T cells that were SARS-CoV-2-associated. Using the MIRA data, each spike-specific TCR was assigned both to the spike region to which the TCR was reactive and to a CD4 or CD8 class. Log10-transformed breadth and depth values were compared by one-way ANOVA with Sidak's multiple comparisons tests. The table was pulled from immuneACCESS by TCRdb, which kept in-frame rearrangements only. Such tables lose some clones; where checked, under half of the loss comes from unresolved V genes, and the rest has no known cause. Clone size and V and J calls were adopted from that table, with D and trimming inferred from the DNA. Counted in this sample were 140,000 or so clones; approximately 91% of them appeared once. Together, the top ten hold under 5.5% of the sample.

Taken with the paper, the label for time point translates to: about 28 days (+/-7) after the second vaccine dose. The label giving this sample's treatment or condition can be read as: meningococcal conjugate vaccine given as trial control. Samples from vaccinated people were obtained from the UK trials COV001 and COV002, which included a single-blind randomized controlled phase 2/3 trial of AZD1222 (ChAdOx1 nCoV-19) in healthy adults. Trial participant PBMC samples were collected at day 0 and day 28 after the second dose for TCRbeta chain sequencing. This clone was counted a single time. The antigen this receptor binds is unknown. Base qualities are missing; no much larger clone stands one base away.

This receptor was taken from an adult who received the MenACWY meningococcal vaccine as a control. The sequence is built from TRBV6-5 and TRBJ1-1; there is no confident call for the D gene. This sample comprised peripheral blood, obtained 28 days after the second dose of the MenACWY control vaccine. Here the CDR3 is given as CASTALFTEAFF. The nucleotides read TGTGCCAGCACCGCCTTGTTCACTGAAGCTTTCTTT.